A single sample gave rise to the 7 T cell receptor beta chains below, sequenced in a study of T cell changes during pregnancy in multiple sclerosis. TCRdb keeps only in-frame clones here, not all; method: immunoSEQ multiplex PCR. The table shows about 57,000 clones, with around 90% occurring only once. The starting material was peripheral blood, obtained after pregnancy. The origin of the receptors is a female donor in good health, enrolled as a control in a pregnancy study.

This chain uses TRBV28 with TRBJ2-5, with 9 bases aligning to TRBD1. The V gene's germline CDR1 is MDHEN and CDR2 SYDVKM. The CDR3 is 12 residues long. V lost 8 bases and J lost 5; bases outside the gene matches: 3. In nucleotides, the CDR3 is TGTGCCAGCGGGACAGGGAGGGAGACCCAGTACTTC. Amino acids: CASGTGRETQYF.

J is TRBJ2-7 and V is TRBV4-3, with TRBD1 matching over 10 bases. The trim removed 3 bases at V and 0 bases at J, leaving 5 bases unmatched. This CDR3 is 16 amino acids long. CDR1 LGHNA and CDR2 YSLEER come from the germline V gene. CDR3 DNA: TGCGCCAGCAGCCACGGGACAGGGGACAACTCCTACGAGCAGTACTTC. The encoded protein is CASSHGTGDNSYEQYF.

V usage is TRBV4-1 and J usage is TRBJ1-2; D possibly corresponds to TRBD1 (6 bases). Germline V gene sequence: CDR1 MGHRA, CDR2 YSYEKL. V lost 4 bases, J lost 2 bases, and 14 bases lay in between. The CDR3 covers 15 residues. CDR3 sequence reads: CASSPGPGVNYGYTF. CDR3 DNA sequence: TGCGCCAGCAGCCCTGGGCCAGGGGTCAACTATGGCTACACCTTC.

This clone was observed a handful of times. The V call is TRBV30, the J call TRBJ1-6; 8 positions agree with TRBD1. V lost 5 bases and J lost 7; bases outside the gene matches: 4. Germline lookup yields CDR1 GTSNPN and CDR2 SVGIG (reference sequence). The CDR3 runs to 13 residues. The CDR3 loop is CAWSGGRNSPLHF. The DNA for the CDR3 is TGTGCCTGGTCAGGGGGCCGGAATTCACCCCTCCACTTT.

The V call is TRBV15, the J call TRBJ2-5; 7 positions agree with TRBD1. This CDR3 has 13 residues. V shed 5 bases, J shed 7 bases, and the junction held 7 bases outside the gene matches. CDR1 and CDR2 from the germline V gene are LNHNV and YYDKDF (reference sequence). The DNA for the CDR3 is TGTGCCACCAGCCCCAGACAGGGTGGGACCCAGTACTTC. Residues: CATSPRQGGTQYF.

This chain connects TRBV5-6 to TRBJ2-3; 7 bases are a match to TRBD1. Germline V gives CDR1 SGHDT, CDR2 YYEEEE. The CDR3 consists of 17 residues. Trimming cost V 3 bases and J 8 bases; bases outside gene matches: 18. CDR3 protein: CASSSPRGQGRGTTQYF. The CDR3 DNA follows: TGTGCCAGCAGCTCCCCAAGGGGGCAGGGACGAGGGACTACGCAGTATTTT.

This clone was detected only a few times. The chain joins TRBV19 to TRBJ1-5; a weak D match, TRBD1 (6 bases). There are 15 residues in the CDR3. Germline V gives CDR1 LNHDA, CDR2 SQIVND (reference sequence). Trimming cost V 1 base and J 7 bases, with 14 bases left between them. The CDR3 sequence is CASSIVSTGYQPQHF. CDR3 bases: TGTGCCAGTAGTATAGTTTCCACAGGGTACCAGCCCCAGCATTTT.